Given below is one T cell receptor beta chain in context. TCRdb's copy holds only in-frame clones and misses some; the assay was immunoSEQ multiplex PCR. The repertoire holds some 300,000 clones, with around nine tenths as singletons. This specimen comes from a study of blood T cell repertoires in COVID-19. Study overall: From T cells, B-cell-depleted T cells, or PBMCs came the material, which was cDNA or gDNA.

The cohort comprised adults aged 18 to 89 years residing in about two dozen US areas. Sequencing input: PBMCs or T cells enriched from blood (not recorded which). The sequence was collected from a woman in her forties or fifties who had been exposed to COVID-19.

The chain's CDR3 is CASQTSGKETQYF. The CDR3 nucleotides read TGTGCCAGTCAGACTAGCGGTAAAGAGACCCAGTACTTC. The rearrangement uses TRBV28 and TRBJ2-5; 9 nucleotides agree with TRBD2. The CDR3 is made up of 13 amino acids. The V gene end was trimmed by 9 bases and the J gene end by 3 bases; junction bases not matched to a gene: 5. The V gene's germline CDR1 is MDHEN and CDR2 SYDVKM.